The rows below give T cell receptor beta chains drawn from one sample of a study of T cells after somatic rescue of genetic block. Sequencing was performed with immunoSEQ multiplex PCR; in TCRdb, only in-frame clones are kept and a portion is missing. This repertoire shows approximately 100,000 clones, 70% to 90% found once; its top ten account for more than 1.5%. Sample: peripheral blood mononuclear cells (PBMCs). All receptors derive from a woman aged 18-30 years. CDR3s include the opening cysteine and the closing phenylalanine or tryptophan. A D gene is named only where the DNA matches it firmly. Part of the rows lack a size; the others show once, few, many or a class for expanded clones.

d_call	v_call	clone_size	j_call	cdr3_nt	cdr3_aa
TRBD1	TRBV7-9	-	TRBJ2-7	TGTGCCAGCAGGTCCACGGGACAGAGCTCCTACGAGCAGTACTTC	CASRSTGQSSYEQYF
TRBD1	TRBV9	-	TRBJ2-5	TGTGCCAGCAGCGTAGAACAGGGGGAAGAAACCCAGTACTTC	CASSVEQGEETQYF
-	TRBV29-1	once	TRBJ1-2	TGCAGCGTTGAAGATCGGGGGGGCAGGGGAACCTATGGCTACACCTTC	CSVEDRGGRGTYGYTF
TRBD1	TRBV29-1	once	TRBJ1-2	TGCAGCGGATGGGGACAGGGTGAGAAGAACTATGGCTACACCTTC	CSGWGQGEKNYGYTF
TRBD2	TRBV14	-	TRBJ2-2	TGTGCCAGCAGCCAAGATCTCGGGCCTAGCGGGACGAACACCGGGGAGCTGTTTTTT	CASSQDLGPSGTNTGELFF
TRBD1	TRBV7-8	-	TRBJ2-7	TGTGCCAGCAGCGAGGGGACAGATGGGGAGCAGTACTTC	CASSEGTDGEQYF
-	TRBV19	-	TRBJ1-5	TGTGCCAGTAGTATCGGTCGGAATCAGCCCCAGCATTTT	CASSIGRNQPQHF
-	TRBV10-3	-	TRBJ2-4	TGTGCCATCAGTGAGGTACTAGCCAAAAACATTCAGTACTTC	CAISEVLAKNIQYF
TRBD2	TRBV11-3	-	TRBJ2-1	TGTGCCAGCAGCTTCCGACTAGCGGGACGTCTCTACAATGAGCAGTTCTTC	CASSFRLAGRLYNEQFF
-	TRBV6-5	-	TRBJ2-2	TGTGCCAGCAACCTGGGTGGCGCGAACACCGGGGAGCTGTTTTTT	CASNLGGANTGELFF
-	TRBV6-1	-	TRBJ2-1	TGTGCCAGCAGCAGCGAATGGAATGAGCAGTTCTTC	CASSSEWNEQFF
-	TRBV19	-	TRBJ2-7	TGTGCCAGTAGTCCCCGAGTAGAGAGGGCCCTCGAGCAGTACTTC	CASSPRVERALEQYF
-	TRBV14	-	TRBJ2-5	TGTGCCAGCAGCCTAAGGAGGGCCTCGGTTGAGACCCAGTACTTC	CASSLRRASVETQYF
-	TRBV7-9	few	TRBJ2-5	TGTGCCAGCAGCCCCCCGGCAGTACCCCCGGGGACCCAGTACTTC	CASSPPAVPPGTQYF
TRBD1	TRBV7-2	-	TRBJ2-7	TGTGCCAGCAGCTTAAGCGGACAGGTTTCCCTTTACGAGCAGTACTTC	CASSLSGQVSLYEQYF
-	TRBV7-2	-	TRBJ2-1	TGTGCCAGCAGCTTAGGGGCCCCGGGTTACAATGAGCAGTTCTTC	CASSLGAPGYNEQFF
TRBD2	TRBV6-1	medium-sized	TRBJ2-1	TGTGCCAGCAGTGAAGCCGGGACTAGCAATGAGCAGTTCTTC	CASSEAGTSNEQFF
-	TRBV10-3	-	TRBJ1-5	TGTGCCATCAGTCCCTCACAGCGGGGGTCGGATCAGCCCCAGCATTTT	CAISPSQRGSDQPQHF
-	TRBV11-3	few	TRBJ1-5	TGTGCCACCCCCTCCTGGCAGCCCCAGCATTTT	CATPSWQPQHF
TRBD2	TRBV9	-	TRBJ2-1	TGTGCCAGCAGCCGGACGACTAGCGGCCACAATGAGCAGTTCTTC	CASSRTTSGHNEQFF
-	TRBV4-3	-	TRBJ1-5	TGCGCCAGCAGCCAAGGGTTGAGCAATCAGCCCCAGCATTTT	CASSQGLSNQPQHF
TRBD1	TRBV29-1	-	TRBJ1-4	TGCAGCGTCGCCGGGACAGGCAATGAAAAACTGTTTTTT	CSVAGTGNEKLFF
TRBD1	TRBV29-1	-	TRBJ2-6	TGCAGCGTTGAGGCGGGACAGGGGGCCTCTGGGGCCAACGTCCTGACTTTC	CSVEAGQGASGANVLTF
-	TRBV11-3	-	TRBJ2-2	TGTGCCAGCAGCTTAGAGGGCGGACACACCGGGGAGCTGTTTTTT	CASSLEGGHTGELFF
-	TRBV5-1	-	TRBJ1-4	TGCGCCAGCAGCTTGGAAGGCCGTGACATTAGGGAAAAACTGTTTTTT	CASSLEGRDIREKLFF
-	TRBV19	-	TRBJ2-1	TGTGCCAGTAGTCGGGGCTCCTACAATGAGCAGTTCTTC	CASSRGSYNEQFF
TRBD2	TRBV6-5	-	TRBJ2-7	TGTGCCAGCAGCAAACTAGCGGGAGGGCCGGTCGAGCAGTACTTC	CASSKLAGGPVEQYF
-	TRBV29-1	-	TRBJ2-1	TGCAGCGTTATTAGCGGAGGCAATGAGCAGTTCTTC	CSVISGGNEQFF
-	TRBV6-5	once	TRBJ1-3	TGTGCCAGCAGGGCGGCCGACTCTGGAAACACCATATATTTT	CASRAADSGNTIYF
-	TRBV2	-	TRBJ2-2	TGTGCCAGCTTAGTGGCCCCGAACACCGGGGAGCTGTTTTTT	CASLVAPNTGELFF
TRBD2	TRBV28	-	TRBJ2-7	TGTGCCAGCATAGCGGGAGCCCACGAGCAGTACTTC	CASIAGAHEQYF
TRBD2	TRBV18	-	TRBJ2-2	TGTGCCAGCTCACCATCGACTAGCGGGGGAGCGAACACCGGGGAGCTGTTTTTT	CASSPSTSGGANTGELFF
-	TRBV18	-	TRBJ1-5	TGTGCCAGCTCCTCGGACCGGAGTATCAATCAGCCCCAGCATTTT	CASSSDRSINQPQHF